The source of this T cell receptor beta chain is a study of lymphopenia after photon versus proton radiotherapy. Study-level findings and limits: Proton therapy kept repertoires fairly stable, unlike photons, which gained effector/memory cells. After lymphocyte nadir, photon-treated repertoires showed oligoclonal expansion, especially CD8+ Temra.

V was pared by 2 bases and J by 7 bases, with 3 bases between. This CDR3 contains 11 residues. Germline assignment: CDR1 SEHNR and CDR2 FQNEAQ (reference sequence). The data were produced by immunoSEQ multiplex PCR, yet TCRdb's version contains in-frame clones alone and is incomplete. The table lists roughly 65,000 clones, around 90% of them singletons. To note about this clone: Its antigen remains unidentified.

This material consisted of peripheral blood, taken from a patient treated with photon-based radiotherapy. The chain employs TRBV7-9 and TRBJ2-1, with D hard to call. The sequence was obtained from a woman aged 70-85 years with pancreatic cancer. This chain's CDR3 is CASSLLNEQFF. The CDR3 nucleotides read TGTGCCAGCAGCTTACTGAATGAGCAGTTCTTC. Variable domain in full (rest from reference TRBV7-9 and TRBJ2-1): DTGVSQNPRHKITKRGQNVTFRCDPISEHNRLYWYRQTLGQGPEFLTYFQNEAQLEKSRLLSDRFSAERPKGSFSTLEIQRTEQGDSAMYLCASSLLNEQFFGPGTRLTVL.